A selection of T cell receptor beta chains follows, all from one sample in a study of graft-versus-host responses after intestinal transplantation. Sequenced by immunoSEQ multiplex PCR; TCRdb stores in-frame clones only, minus some. The table lists about 50,000 clones, 80% to 95% of them singletons. No antigen has been assigned to these receptors. Sequences were derived from unstimulated CD4+ T cells sorted from spleen or lymph node cells, sampled before transplant. All receptors derive from a human donor who was the organ donor for an intestinal transplant. The CDR3 runs from the conserved cysteine through the conserved F or W. The order of the fields is D gene, J gene, V gene, clone size, CDR3 protein, CDR3 DNA. The D gene is left open where the match is weak. Size tells how often a clone was seen (once, few, many) or the class of an expanded clone, and some rows leave it out.

>TRBD2|TRBJ2-2|TRBV4-2|.
CASSQVGLEDTGELFF
TGTGCCAGCAGCCAAGTCGGACTAGAAGACACCGGGGAGCTGTTTTTT
>.|TRBJ2-7|TRBV6-6|.
CASSYTFYEQYF
TGTGCCAGCAGTTACACCTTCTACGAGCAGTACTTC
>TRBD1|TRBJ1-1|TRBV9|.
CASSVGPGTGRVGTEAFF
TGTGCCAGCAGCGTAGGCCCCGGGACAGGGAGGGTAGGGACTGAAGCTTTCTTT
>.|TRBJ2-3|TRBV2|.
CASSPISGPGTDTQYF
TGTGCCAGCAGTCCAATCTCGGGACCCGGGACAGATACGCAGTATTTT
>.|TRBJ2-5|TRBV11-3|.
CASSSGETQYF
TGTGCCAGCAGCTCTGGGGAGACCCAGTACTTC
>.|TRBJ2-4|TRBV28|.
CASSYENPKNIQYF
TGTGCCAGCAGTTACGAGAATCCCAAAAACATTCAGTACTTC
>.|TRBJ2-1|TRBV6-6|once
CASSLGTEQFF
TGTGCCAGCAGTTTGGGCACTGAGCAGTTCTTC
>.|TRBJ2-1|TRBV19|.
CASSILARGEQFF
TGTGCCAGTAGTATCCTAGCCCGCGGTGAGCAGTTCTTC
>.|TRBJ2-6|TRBV30|.
CAGCSGANVLTF
TGTGCCGGATGCTCTGGGGCCAACGTCCTGACTTTC
>TRBD1|TRBJ2-5|TRBV28|.
CASSWDRGETQYF
TGTGCCAGCAGTTGGGACAGGGGAGAGACCCAGTACTTC
>.|TRBJ1-5|TRBV28|.
CASSLRDTYQPQHF
TGTGCCAGCAGCCTCCGGGACACCTATCAGCCCCAGCATTTT